One sample yielded the 19 T cell receptor beta chains listed below, sequenced in a study of cytomegalovirus exposure and HLA in healthy donors. In the PCR, 60 Vbeta and 13 Jbeta primers were used. Clones were sequenced by immunoSEQ multiplex PCR, and TCRdb holds only the in-frame ones, with some missing. The repertoire holds 150,000 to 200,000 clones, 9.5% seen once, with less than 1.5% in the top ten. The material sequenced was PBMCs. Receptors originate from a woman between 25 and 40 years old in good health and CMV-seropositive.

This clone was counted only a few times. The chain carries TRBV30 and TRBJ2-7, with 8 nucleotides matching TRBD2. Germline V gives CDR1 GTSNPN, CDR2 SVGIG (reference sequence). The junction had 16 bases not matched to a gene; V was cut back by 4 bases and J by 5 bases. The CDR3 is 16 residues long. The CDR3 DNA reads as TGTGCCTGGAATCGGGCGATCGGGGGGGATCCTGACGAGCAGTACTTC. This sequence encodes CAWNRAIGGDPDEQYF.

This clone has just a few counts. This rearrangement joins TRBV19 to TRBJ2-3; weak D call: TRBD1 (5 bases). The CDR3 has 14 amino acids. Germline V gives CDR1 LNHDA, CDR2 SQIVND (reference sequence). Trimming pared 3 bases from V and 0 bases from J, leaving 7 bases between. The CDR3 DNA reads TGTGCCAGTAGTATTCAGGGAAGCACAGATACGCAGTATTTT. Translation: CASSIQGSTDTQYF.

This rearrangement joins TRBV9 to TRBJ2-3, with 10 nucleotides matching TRBD2. The CDR3 consists of 16 residues. V shed 2 bases and J 4 bases; nucleotides not matched to a gene: 7. Germline V gives CDR1 SGDLS, CDR2 YYNGEE. The CDR3 DNA sequence: TGTGCCAGCAGCGTTTTTCTAGCGGGAGATGCAGATACGCAGTATTTT. It is translated as CASSVFLAGDADTQYF.

The rearrangement uses TRBV5-8 and TRBJ1-4; TRBD1 is a possible D gene (5 bases). The germline V and J ends were trimmed by 4 bases and 0 bases, with 7 bases remaining between them. CDR3 length: 14 residues. CDR1 is SGHTS and CDR2 is YDEGEE in the germline V gene. The CDR3 coding sequence is TGTGCCAGCAGCCACAGGTCAACTAATGAAAAACTGTTTTTT. It specifies CASSHRSTNEKLFF.

This rearrangement joins TRBV2 to TRBJ1-2; TRBD1 matches 7 bases. The CDR3 covers 15 residues. Germline V lookup: CDR1 SNHLY, CDR2 FYNNEI. J lost 5 bases, V lost 4 bases, and 10 bases had no gene match. CDR3 region: CASSGSGEGAYGYTF. The CDR3 DNA reads as TGTGCCAGCAGTGGTAGCGGGGAGGGGGCATATGGCTACACCTTC.

This clone was observed a few times. J is TRBJ1-2 and V is TRBV11-2; D unclear. The CDR3 sequence is 13 residues long. Per the germline V gene, CDR1 is SGHAT and CDR2 is FQNNGV. The V end was cut by 4 bases, the J end by 7 bases, with 13 bases between. In nucleotides, the CDR3 is TGTGCCAGCAGCTACGCGGGGTCAGGTGGCTACACCTTC. It codes for CASSYAGSGGYTF.

This clone was counted between two and nine times. The CDR3 reads CASSSYEGSNYGYTF. CDR3 nucleotide sequence: TGTGCCAGCAGTTCATATGAGGGTTCTAACTATGGCTACACCTTC. V and J are TRBV6-5 and TRBJ1-2; D remains unclear. Trimming took off 4 bases at V and 0 bases at J, with 12 bases between the two ends. There are 15 residues in the CDR3. The germline gives CDR1 MNHEY, CDR2 SVGAGI.

This chain links TRBV5-6 with TRBJ2-5; TRBD1 matches at 9 bases. V trimming: 5 bases; J trimming: 5 bases; junction bases outside the gene matches: 7. Germline CDR1 SGHDT, CDR2 YYEEEE. CDR3 length equals 14 residues. The CDR3 spells CASRKGTGGETQYF. Written as DNA, the CDR3 is TGTGCCAGCAGAAAGGGAACAGGGGGCGAGACCCAGTACTTC.

CDR3 DNA sequence: TGTGCCAGCAGTGCCGGGGATCCAGTCTACGAGCAGTACTTC. Protein: CASSAGDPVYEQYF. The chain recombines TRBV2 with TRBJ2-5; tentative D call: TRBD2 (5 bases). TRBJ2-7 explains the end of the DNA better; the J call may be wrong. CDR1 SNHLY and CDR2 FYNNEI come from the germline V gene. The CDR3 has 14 residues.

A few counts support this clone. V gene TRBV5-5 combines with J gene TRBJ2-1; D perhaps matches TRBD2 (5 bases). CDR1 and CDR2 (germline): SGHKS, YYEKEE (reference sequence). Deletions cut 6 bases from V and 6 bases from J, with 16 bases between. CDR3 size: 14 residues. CDR3 DNA sequence: TGTGCCAGCACCCTTGTACGGGGTGCCAATGAGCAGTTCTTC. Its protein is CASTLVRGANEQFF.

This clone was recorded a few times. J is TRBJ2-7 and V is TRBV11-2; 8 bases map to TRBD1. Trimming removed 5 bases from V and 3 bases from J; junction bases left unmatched: 6. The CDR3 covers 14 residues. Per germline, CDR1 SGHAT and CDR2 FQNNGV. The CDR3 DNA sequence: TGTGCCAGCAGCCGTAGACAGGGGATCTACGAGCAGTACTTC. Its translation is CASSRRQGIYEQYF.

In regard to this clone: Other DNA sequences of this sample code for an identical CDR3. This rearrangement joins TRBV6-5 to TRBJ1-2; 7 bases match TRBD1. Germline CDR1 MNHEY, CDR2 SVGAGI. The V gene end was trimmed by 2 bases and the J gene end by 6 bases; junction bases not matched to a gene: 9. The CDR3 length is 15 residues. The CDR3 DNA follows: TGTGCCAGCAGTTACGGGGAGTCACAGGGGAATGGCTACACCTTC. It is translated as CASSYGESQGNGYTF.

The chain couples TRBV7-3 to TRBJ2-1, with D possibly matching TRBD2 (5 bases). The V gene's germline CDR1 is SGHTA and CDR2 FQGTGA. There are 13 residues in the CDR3. The V end lost 3 bases, the J end lost 5 bases, and 8 bases lay between the germline ends. CDR3 region: CASSFDGDNEQFF. The DNA of the CDR3 is TGTGCCAGCAGCTTCGACGGGGACAATGAGCAGTTCTTC.

This clone occurred a few times. The gene calls are TRBV19 and TRBJ2-1; 9 positions agree with TRBD1. CDR1 is LNHDA and CDR2 is SQIVND in the germline V gene (reference sequence). The CDR3 loop spans 15 amino acids. V shed 2 bases and J 7 bases; nucleotides not matched to a gene: 6. The DNA of the CDR3 is TGTGCCAGTAGTATACAGGGACAGGGCGAGAATGAGCAGTTCTTC. It yields the protein CASSIQGQGENEQFF.

The chain has TRBV12-5 and TRBJ2-7, with 7 bases identical to TRBD2. This CDR3 region has 17 residues. The V gene's germline CDR1 is LGHNT and CDR2 FRNRAP. Unmatched junction bases numbered 15, after V lost 0 bases and J lost 7 bases. The CDR3 protein is CASGLVQTSLAPGEQYF. Written as DNA, the CDR3 is TGTGCTAGTGGTTTGGTTCAGACTAGCCTAGCCCCGGGGGAGCAGTACTTC.

This clone was observed a handful of times. The chain employs TRBV11-2 and TRBJ2-7; a possible D gene is TRBD1 (5 bases). The length of the CDR3 is 14 residues. Germline lookup yields CDR1 SGHAT and CDR2 FQNNGV. V lost 6 bases and J 0 bases, leaving 12 bases between the germline ends. The CDR3 here is CASSRGPDSYEQYF. CDR3 bases: TGTGCCAGCAGTAGGGGTCCAGACTCCTACGAGCAGTACTTC.

This clone has a single count. The chain recombines TRBV7-2 with TRBJ2-7; D perhaps matches TRBD2 (5 bases). Germline CDR1 reads SGHTA; CDR2 reads FQGNSA. The germline V and J ends were trimmed by 4 bases and 9 bases, with 16 bases remaining between them. The length of the CDR3 is 13 residues. CDR3 sequence (DNA): TGTGCCAGCAGCTATAGCCCGGGCAGCGGGCAGTACTTC. Its protein is CASSYSPGSGQYF.

The chain has TRBV2 and TRBJ1-5; D ambiguous. V was clipped by 7 bases and J by 7 bases, with 11 bases between them. CDR3 length: 12 residues. The germline CDR1 and CDR2 sequences are SNHLY and FYNNEI. CDR3 protein: CASTSTGQPQHF. CDR3 sequence (DNA): TGTGCCAGCACCTCGACCGGGCAGCCCCAGCATTTT.

This clone was counted between two and nine times. V gene TRBV29-1 combines with J gene TRBJ2-7; weak D call: TRBD2 (5 bases). Per germline, CDR1 SQVTM and CDR2 ANQGSEA. Trimming pared 5 bases from V and 10 bases from J, leaving 15 bases between. CDR3 length: 11 residues. The DNA of the CDR3 is TGCAGCGTTACTTCCGGGATGGAACAGTACTTC. Translation gives CSVTSGMEQYF.